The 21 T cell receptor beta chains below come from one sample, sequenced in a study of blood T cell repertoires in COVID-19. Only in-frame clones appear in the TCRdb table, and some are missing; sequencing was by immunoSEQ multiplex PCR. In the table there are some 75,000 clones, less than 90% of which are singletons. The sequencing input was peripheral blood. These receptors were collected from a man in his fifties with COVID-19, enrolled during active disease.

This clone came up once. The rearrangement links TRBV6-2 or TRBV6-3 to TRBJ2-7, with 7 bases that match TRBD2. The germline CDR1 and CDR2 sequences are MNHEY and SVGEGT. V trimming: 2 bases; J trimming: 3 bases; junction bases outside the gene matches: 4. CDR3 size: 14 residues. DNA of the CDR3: TGTGCCAGCAGTTACGGGGGGGACGACTACGAGCAGTACTTC. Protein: CASSYGGDDYEQYF.

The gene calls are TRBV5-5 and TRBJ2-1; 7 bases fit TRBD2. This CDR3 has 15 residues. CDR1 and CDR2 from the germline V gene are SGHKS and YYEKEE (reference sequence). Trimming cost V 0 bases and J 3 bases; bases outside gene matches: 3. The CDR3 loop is CASSLVLAVYNEQFF. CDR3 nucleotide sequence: TGTGCCAGCAGCTTGGTCCTAGCGGTCTACAATGAGCAGTTCTTC.

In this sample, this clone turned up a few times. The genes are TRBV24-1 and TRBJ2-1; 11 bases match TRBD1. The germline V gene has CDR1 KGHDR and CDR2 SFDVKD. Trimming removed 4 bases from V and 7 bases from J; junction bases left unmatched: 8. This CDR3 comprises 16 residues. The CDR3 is CATSERDRGKLNEQFF. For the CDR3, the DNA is TGTGCCACCAGTGAACGGGACAGGGGGAAGTTGAATGAGCAGTTCTTC.

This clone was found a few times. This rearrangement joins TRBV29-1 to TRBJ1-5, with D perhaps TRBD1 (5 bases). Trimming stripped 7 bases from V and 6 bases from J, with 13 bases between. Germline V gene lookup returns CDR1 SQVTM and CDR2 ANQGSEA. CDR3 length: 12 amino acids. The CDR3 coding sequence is TGCAGCGCCTCTCAGGGAGGTCAGCCCCAGCATTTT. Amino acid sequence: CSASQGGQPQHF.

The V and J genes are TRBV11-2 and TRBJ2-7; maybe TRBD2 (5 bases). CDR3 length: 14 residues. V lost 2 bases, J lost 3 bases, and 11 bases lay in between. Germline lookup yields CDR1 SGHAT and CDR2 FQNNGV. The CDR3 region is CASSLSSGNYEQYF. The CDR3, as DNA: TGTGCCAGCAGCTTATCATCCGGGAACTACGAGCAGTACTTC.

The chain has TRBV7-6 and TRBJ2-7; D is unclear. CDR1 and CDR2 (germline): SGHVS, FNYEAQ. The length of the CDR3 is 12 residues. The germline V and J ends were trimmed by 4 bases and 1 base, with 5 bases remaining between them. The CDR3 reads CASSSTSYEQYF. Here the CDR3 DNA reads TGTGCCAGCAGCTCTACTTCCTACGAGCAGTACTTC.

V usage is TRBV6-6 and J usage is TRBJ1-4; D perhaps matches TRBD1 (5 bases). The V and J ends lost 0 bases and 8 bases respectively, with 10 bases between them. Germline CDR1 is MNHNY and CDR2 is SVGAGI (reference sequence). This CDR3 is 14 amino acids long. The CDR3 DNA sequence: TGTGCCAGCAGTTACTCCCAGGGATGGGAAAAACTGTTTTTT. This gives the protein CASSYSQGWEKLFF.

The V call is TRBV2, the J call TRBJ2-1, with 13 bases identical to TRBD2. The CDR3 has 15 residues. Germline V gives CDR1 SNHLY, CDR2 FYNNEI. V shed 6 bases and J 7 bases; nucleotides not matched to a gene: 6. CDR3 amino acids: CASSGLAGANNEQFF. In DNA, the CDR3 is TGTGCCAGCAGCGGACTAGCGGGAGCGAATAATGAGCAGTTCTTC.

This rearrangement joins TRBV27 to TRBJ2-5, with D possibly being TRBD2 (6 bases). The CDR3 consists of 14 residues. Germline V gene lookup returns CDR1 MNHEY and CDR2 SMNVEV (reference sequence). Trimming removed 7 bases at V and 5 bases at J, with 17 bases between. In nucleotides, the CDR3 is TGTGCCAGCATGTGGGCCTCGGGGAGGGAGACCCAGTACTTC. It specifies CASMWASGRETQYF.

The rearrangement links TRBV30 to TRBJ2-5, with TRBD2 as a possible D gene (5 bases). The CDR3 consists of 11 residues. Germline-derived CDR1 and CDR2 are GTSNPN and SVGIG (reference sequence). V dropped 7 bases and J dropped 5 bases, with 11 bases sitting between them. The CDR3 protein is CASGRGETQYF. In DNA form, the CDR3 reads TGTGCCTCCGGCCGGGGTGAGACCCAGTACTTC.

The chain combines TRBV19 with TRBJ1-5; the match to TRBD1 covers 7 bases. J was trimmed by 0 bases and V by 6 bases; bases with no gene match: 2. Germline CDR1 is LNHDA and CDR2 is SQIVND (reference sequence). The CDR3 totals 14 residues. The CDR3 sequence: CASSWTGSNQPQHF. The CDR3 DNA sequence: TGTGCCAGTAGCTGGACAGGTAGCAATCAGCCCCAGCATTTT.

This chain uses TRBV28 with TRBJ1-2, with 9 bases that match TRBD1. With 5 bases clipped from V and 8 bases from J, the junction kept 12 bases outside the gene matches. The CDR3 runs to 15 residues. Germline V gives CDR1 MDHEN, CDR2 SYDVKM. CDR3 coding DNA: TGTGCCAGCAGTCCTCCGACAGGGGGTTCGGGAGGCTACACCTTC. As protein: CASSPPTGGSGGYTF.

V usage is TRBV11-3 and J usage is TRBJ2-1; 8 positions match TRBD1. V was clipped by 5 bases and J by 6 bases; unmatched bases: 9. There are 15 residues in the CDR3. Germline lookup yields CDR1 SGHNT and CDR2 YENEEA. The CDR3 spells CASSTDRATFNEQFF. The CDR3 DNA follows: TGTGCCAGCAGCACGGACAGGGCGACCTTCAATGAGCAGTTCTTC.

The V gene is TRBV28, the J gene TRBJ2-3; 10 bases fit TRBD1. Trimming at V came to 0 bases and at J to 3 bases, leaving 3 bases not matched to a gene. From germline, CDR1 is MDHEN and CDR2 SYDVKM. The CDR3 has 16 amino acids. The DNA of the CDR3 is TGTGCCAGCAGTTTATGGGGACAGGGGAAAACAGATACGCAGTATTTT. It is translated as CASSLWGQGKTDTQYF.

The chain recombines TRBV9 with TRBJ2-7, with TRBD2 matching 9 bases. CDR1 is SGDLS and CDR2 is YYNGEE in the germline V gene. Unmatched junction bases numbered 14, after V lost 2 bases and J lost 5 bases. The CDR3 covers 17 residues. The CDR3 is CASSVSISGSMSNEQYF. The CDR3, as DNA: TGTGCCAGCAGCGTTTCCATTAGCGGGAGTATGTCTAACGAGCAGTACTTC.

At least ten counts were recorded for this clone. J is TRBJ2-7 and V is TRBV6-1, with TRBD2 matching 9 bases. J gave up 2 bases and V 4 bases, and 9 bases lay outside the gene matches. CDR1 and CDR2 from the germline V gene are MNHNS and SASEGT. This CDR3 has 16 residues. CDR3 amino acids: CASSGLAGLRAYEQYF. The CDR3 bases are TGTGCCAGCAGTGGGCTAGCGGGGTTGAGGGCCTACGAGCAGTACTTC.

The CDR3 nucleotides are TGTGCCAGCAGTTCTAGCGGGACTATGGCCGGGGAGCTGTTTTTT. Protein: CASSSSGTMAGELFF. The chain recombines TRBV28 with TRBJ2-2; TRBD2 agrees at 9 bases. Looked up from germline, CDR1 is MDHEN and CDR2 is SYDVKM. Trimming at V came to 4 bases and at J to 6 bases, leaving 6 bases not matched to a gene. There are 15 residues in the CDR3.

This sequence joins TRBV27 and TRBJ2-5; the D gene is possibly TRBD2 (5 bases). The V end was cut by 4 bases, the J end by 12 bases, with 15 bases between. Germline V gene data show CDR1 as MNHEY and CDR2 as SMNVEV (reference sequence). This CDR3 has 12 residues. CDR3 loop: CASSSLGSLEYF. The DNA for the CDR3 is TGTGCCAGCAGTTCTCTAGGGAGTTTAGAGTACTTC.

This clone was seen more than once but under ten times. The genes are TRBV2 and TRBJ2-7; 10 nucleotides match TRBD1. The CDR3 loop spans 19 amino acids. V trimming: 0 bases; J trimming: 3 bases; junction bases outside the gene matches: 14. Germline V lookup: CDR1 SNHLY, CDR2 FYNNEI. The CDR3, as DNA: TGTGCCAGCAGTGAAGCGGGAAGACAGGGGGCTTGGGCTAACTACGAGCAGTACTTC. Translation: CASSEAGRQGAWANYEQYF.

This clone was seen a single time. The DNA of the CDR3 is TGCGCCAGCAATGAACAGTCCTACGAGCAGTACTTC. Translated, it gives CASNEQSYEQYF. This chain links TRBV4-3 with TRBJ2-7; D not resolved. Germline lookup yields CDR1 LGHNA and CDR2 YSLEER. Trimming stripped 7 bases from V and 1 base from J, with 8 bases between. This CDR3 is built from 12 residues.

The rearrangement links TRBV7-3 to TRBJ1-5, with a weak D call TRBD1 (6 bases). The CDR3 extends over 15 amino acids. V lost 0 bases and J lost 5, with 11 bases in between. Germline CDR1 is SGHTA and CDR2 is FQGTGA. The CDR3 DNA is TGTGCCAGCAGCTTAACTGGGGGCGGCGATCAGCCCCAGCATTTT. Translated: CASSLTGGGDQPQHF.